Only a few counts were recorded for the clone carrying this T cell receptor (beta chain). The trim removed 4 bases at V and 8 bases at J, leaving 2 bases unmatched. The CDR3 loop spans 12 amino acids. The germline V gene encodes CDR1 SGHRS and CDR2 YFSETQ. The data originate from a study of T-cell reconstitution after alpha-beta-depleted transplantation in children. Construction of the TCRbeta library involved unique molecular identifiers. TCRdb passed the PCR reads through MiXCR, listing each CDR3 protein once. The sample consists of about 400,000 distinct CDR3 sequences, about an eighth of them appearing once.

This chain joins TRBV5-1 and TRBJ2-1, with 8 positions matching TRBD1. The source was PBMCs, collected from the stem cell graft. This receptor was obtained from a human donor who donated a stem cell graft to a child with Fanconi anemia. CDR3: CASSQQGDEQFF. The CDR3 DNA reads TGCGCCAGCAGCCAACAGGGGGATGAGCAGTTCTTC.